One sample yielded the 16 T cell receptor beta chains listed below, sequenced in a study of monozygotic twins with inflammatory bowel disease. Using the 5' RACE reads, TCRdb records one entry per CDR3 protein without DNA. This sample's clone table lists approximately 400,000 distinct CDR3 sequences. Input material: blood. Receptors originate from a human donor with ulcerative colitis or Crohn's disease, or a healthy co-twin of an affected twin (not recorded which).

The chain is built from TRBV6-1 and TRBJ2-3; TCRdb calls TRBD1, which cannot be checked without DNA. Looked up from germline, CDR1 is MNHNS and CDR2 is SASEGT. The CDR3 extends over 15 amino acids. The CDR3 is CASSRDRGVTDTQYF.

This chain joins TRBV5-1 and TRBJ2-7. From germline, CDR1 is SGHRS and CDR2 YFSETQ. The CDR3 consists of 15 residues. CDR3 protein: CASSLLSGSSYEQYF.

The CDR3 sequence is CAWSVEQNQPQHF. The chain combines TRBV30 with TRBJ1-5. Per germline, CDR1 GTSNPN and CDR2 SVGIG (reference sequence). This CDR3 is built from 13 residues.

The chain couples TRBV2 to TRBJ1-3. Per the germline V gene, CDR1 is SNHLY and CDR2 is FYNNEI. The CDR3 contains 17 residues. This CDR3 is CASSEAGGVSSGNTIYF.

J is TRBJ2-5 and V is TRBV18. The CDR3 is made up of 13 amino acids. Germline loops: CDR1 KGHSH, CDR2 LQKENI. The CDR3 loop reads CASSPTGKETQYF.

V usage is TRBV7-9 and J usage is TRBJ1-2; TCRdb's D call, TRBD1, is unchecked because there is no DNA. From germline, CDR1 is SEHNR and CDR2 FQNEAQ (reference sequence). The CDR3 is 15 amino acids. The CDR3 is CASSLPQGGNYGYTF.

The J gene is TRBJ2-3, the V gene TRBV7-2; without DNA, the TCRdb call of TRBD2 cannot be checked. The CDR3 totals 16 residues. Per the germline V gene, CDR1 is SGHTA and CDR2 is FQGNSA. The CDR3 sequence: CASSLELAGSTDTQYF.

The gene calls are TRBV29-1 and TRBJ1-2. This CDR3 contains 15 residues. In germline, CDR1 is SQVTM, CDR2 ANQGSEA. CDR3 amino acids: CSVDPVVAGRHGYTF.

The V and J genes are TRBV29-1 and TRBJ2-1; TCRdb selects TRBD2, and the lack of DNA leaves this call unchecked. CDR3 length equals 14 residues. The germline gives CDR1 SQVTM, CDR2 ANQGSEA. The CDR3 here is CSAALAGFKREQFF.

The chain recombines TRBV27 with TRBJ2-3; TCRdb indicates TRBD2, and absent DNA this call remains unverified. Looked up from germline, CDR1 is MNHEY and CDR2 is SMNVEV (reference sequence). This CDR3 is 16 amino acids long. CDR3 amino acids: CASSFLLAGGADTQYF.

V usage is TRBV5-1 and J usage is TRBJ1-2; the TCRdb D gene call, TRBD1, has no DNA to confirm it. Germline V gene sequence: CDR1 SGHRS, CDR2 YFSETQ. The length of the CDR3 is 14 residues. CDR3 protein: CASSRTSGSDGYTF.

The CDR3 sequence: CSGSEAYYYNEQFF. The rearrangement uses TRBV29-1 and TRBJ2-1. Germline V gene sequence: CDR1 SQVTM, CDR2 ANQGSEA. This CDR3 is 14 amino acids long.

The chain is built from TRBV5-1 and TRBJ2-3; absent DNA, TCRdb's TRBD2 call cannot be checked. Germline V gene sequence: CDR1 SGHRS, CDR2 YFSETQ. This CDR3 is built from 15 residues. The CDR3 spells CASSALSGSTDTQYF.

CDR3 in amino acids: CASSRGQGVPDTQYF. The chain carries TRBV7-9 and TRBJ2-3; as DNA is missing, the TRBD1 call by TCRdb cannot be tested. CDR3 length equals 15 residues. Germline CDR1 is SEHNR and CDR2 is FQNEAQ (reference sequence).

V usage is TRBV4-1 and J usage is TRBJ1-1; TCRdb's D call, TRBD1, is unchecked because there is no DNA. CDR3 size: 15 residues. Per germline, CDR1 MGHRA and CDR2 YSYEKL. The CDR3 sequence is CASSHVPAGGVEAFF.

The chain joins TRBV5-6 to TRBJ2-7; TCRdb's D gene call, TRBD1, goes unchecked for lack of DNA. Germline V lookup: CDR1 SGHDT, CDR2 YYEEEE. The CDR3 is made up of 17 amino acids. This CDR3 is CASSLGLGGLAGTEQYF.